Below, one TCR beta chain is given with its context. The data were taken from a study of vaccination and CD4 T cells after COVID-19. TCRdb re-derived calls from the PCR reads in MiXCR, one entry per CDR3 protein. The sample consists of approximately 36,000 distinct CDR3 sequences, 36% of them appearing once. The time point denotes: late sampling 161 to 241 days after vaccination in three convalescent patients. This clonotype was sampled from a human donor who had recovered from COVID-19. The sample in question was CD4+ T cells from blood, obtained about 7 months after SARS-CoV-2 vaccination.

In nucleotides, the CDR3 is TGTGCCAGTAGTACAGGGTCCATGAACACTGAAGCTTTCTTT. Translating it yields CASSTGSMNTEAFF. The gene calls are TRBV19 and TRBJ1-1; D is perhaps TRBD1 (5 bases). This CDR3 spans 14 amino acids. CDR1 is LNHDA, CDR2 SQIVND, per germline (reference sequence). Between the trimmed V and J ends, which lost 4 bases and 0 bases, there was a span of 9 bases.